These 7 T cell receptor beta chains were all obtained from the same sample, sequenced in a study of PD-1 blockade in classical Hodgkin lymphoma. Clones were sequenced by immunoSEQ multiplex PCR, and TCRdb holds only the in-frame ones, with some missing. Of roughly 23,000 clones in the sample, 89% were seen once. The time point: newly diagnosed, previously untreated cHL patient sample. Using magnetic negative selection, the CD4+ T cells were separated out of thawed PBMCs. The sample consisted of CD4+ T cells from blood. These receptors originate from a human donor with classical Hodgkin lymphoma.

This clone was counted between two and nine times. This chain uses TRBV2 with TRBJ1-5; tentatively, D is TRBD1 (6 bases). In germline, CDR1 is SNHLY, CDR2 FYNNEI. The CDR3 contains 16 residues. V lost 3 bases and J lost 0, with 12 bases in between. The CDR3 protein is CASSEEQGYSNQPQHF. CDR3 nucleotide sequence: TGTGCCAGCAGTGAGGAACAGGGTTATAGCAATCAGCCCCAGCATTTT.

V usage is TRBV27 and J usage is TRBJ2-7, with 8 bases matching TRBD1. CDR1 is MNHEY and CDR2 is SMNVEV in the germline V gene (reference sequence). Trimming took 7 bases from V and 3 from J; bases not matched to a gene: 5. The CDR3 is 13 amino acids. The CDR3 DNA sequence: TGTGCCAGCAAACGGGACAGGAACTACGAGCAGTACTTC. Translation: CASKRDRNYEQYF.

The rearrangement uses TRBV2 and TRBJ2-5, with D hard to call. The CDR3 has 15 amino acids. The V and J ends lost 0 bases and 3 bases respectively, with 11 bases between them. Germline V gene sequence: CDR1 SNHLY, CDR2 FYNNEI. CDR3 nucleotides: TGTGCCAGCAGTGAAGCAGGATCGTTCGAAGAGACCCAGTACTTC. Translating gives CASSEAGSFEETQYF. Variable domain in full (rest from reference TRBV2 and TRBJ2-5): EPEVTQTPSHQVTQMGQEVILRCVPISNHLYFYWYRQILGQKVEFLVSFYNNEISEKSEIFDDQFSVERPDGSNFTLKIRSTKLEDSAMYFCASSEAGSFEETQYFGPGTRLLVL.

The chain employs TRBV30 and TRBJ2-7; D might be TRBD2 (5 bases). The V end was cut by 5 bases, the J end by 4 bases, with 12 bases between. The CDR3 runs 12 residues. Germline V lookup: CDR1 GTSNPN, CDR2 SVGIG (reference sequence). Here the CDR3 reads CAWAREGYEQYF. As DNA, the CDR3 is TGTGCCTGGGCACGGGAAGGTTACGAGCAGTACTTC. The entire variable domain, with the rest obtained from reference TRBV30 and TRBJ2-7, is as follows: SQTIHQWPATLVQPVGSPLSLECTVEGTSNPNLYWYRQAAGRGLQLLFYSVGIGQISSEVPQNLSASRPQDRQFILSSKKLLLSDSGFYLCAWAREGYEQYFGPGTRLTVT.

The chain employs TRBV29-1 and TRBJ1-1; 9 bases are shared with TRBD1. The CDR3 runs to 11 residues. The J segment lost 10 bases and the V segment lost 6 bases, leaving 6 bases of the junction unmatched. Germline V gene sequence: CDR1 SQVTM, CDR2 ANQGSEA. CDR3 coding DNA: TGCAGCGTGACCGGGACAGGGAGAGCTTTCTTT. It specifies CSVTGTGRAFF.

V is TRBV5-5 and J is TRBJ2-1; D is possibly TRBD2 (6 bases). CDR3 length equals 16 residues. Germline V gives CDR1 SGHKS, CDR2 YYEKEE (reference sequence). Trimming stripped 4 bases from V and 2 bases from J, with 16 bases between. The CDR3 coding sequence is TGTGCCAGCAGCCCCACTAGCCCCCTGGCCTACAATGAGCAGTTCTTC. Translation: CASSPTSPLAYNEQFF.

This clone appeared once. This chain joins TRBV7-2 and TRBJ1-2; TRBD1 agrees at 8 bases. Germline CDR1 reads SGHTA; CDR2 reads FQGNSA. The CDR3 is 13 amino acids. Unmatched junction bases numbered 4, after V lost 4 bases and J lost 6 bases. CDR3 bases: TGTGCCAGCAGCTCGCGGACAGGGAATGGCTACACCTTC. Translating it yields CASSSRTGNGYTF. The complete variable domain, with remaining parts taken from reference TRBV7-2 and TRBJ1-2, reads GAGVSQSPSNKVTEKGKDVELRCDPISGHTALYWYRQSLGQGLEFLIYFQGNSAPDKSGLPSDRFSAERTGGSVSTLTIQRTQQEDSAVYLCASSSRTGNGYTFGSGTRLTVV.